Listed below are T cell receptor beta chains from one sample, sequenced in a study of blood T cells in healthy people across ages. A single record per CDR3 protein comes from TCRdb applying MiXCR to the 5' RACE reads. The sample records 700,000 or so distinct CDR3 sequences, around 38% being singletons. The specimen sequenced was blood. These receptors were obtained from a man at least 80 years old in good health. CDR3s include the opening cysteine and the closing phenylalanine or tryptophan. The D gene is left open where the match is weak. Not all rows give a size; the values are once, few, many and, for expanded clones, a class.

abundance	v_gene	d_gene	j_gene	CDR3aa	CDR3nt
-	TRBV6-2/TRBV6-3	-	TRBJ2-7	CASSLPPPFYEQYF	TGTGCCAGCAGTTTGCCTCCCCCCTTCTACGAGCAGTACTTC
once	TRBV6-6	TRBD1	TRBJ1-5	CASRGTGRNQPQHF	TGTGCCAGCAGAGGGACAGGGCGGAATCAGCCCCAGCATTTT
-	TRBV3-1	-	TRBJ2-7	CASSQAAEQYF	TGTGCCAGCAGCCAAGCCGCCGAGCAGTACTTC
-	TRBV6-5	-	TRBJ1-6	CASSYPGRSSYNSPLHF	TGTGCCAGCAGTTACCCGGGACGGAGCTCCTATAATTCACCCCTCCACTTT
-	TRBV2	-	TRBJ2-7	CAAGPYEQYF	TGTGCCGCCGGACCCTACGAGCAGTACTTC
-	TRBV7-2	TRBD1	TRBJ2-5	CASSLGQGARETQYF	TGTGCCAGCAGCTTAGGACAGGGGGCACGGGAGACCCAGTACTTC
-	TRBV21-1	-	TRBJ2-7	CASSSLDRPSLSGGPYNEQYF	TGTGCCAGCAGCTCCCTAGACAGGCCTTCTCTTAGCGGGGGACCCTACAATGAGCAGTACTTC
-	TRBV10-3	-	TRBJ2-3	CAISVGDTQYF	TGTGCCATCAGTGTTGGGGATACGCAGTATTTT
-	TRBV6-1	TRBD2	TRBJ2-1	CASSPSGGTLNEQFF	TGTGCCAGCAGTCCCTCGGGGGGGACCTTAAATGAGCAGTTCTTC
once	TRBV7-2	TRBD1	TRBJ1-5	CASSLVARGIGQPQHF	TGTGCCAGCAGCTTAGTGGCCAGGGGGATCGGTCAGCCCCAGCATTTT
-	TRBV2	-	TRBJ2-5	CASSGTRTAETQYF	TGTGCCAGCAGTGGGACACGGACGGCGGAGACCCAGTACTTC
few	TRBV6-4	TRBD1	TRBJ2-1	CASSEEGALYNEQFF	TGTGCCAGCAGTGAAGAGGGGGCCCTATACAATGAGCAGTTCTTC
-	TRBV6-5	TRBD2	TRBJ2-3	CASSRGLAGATDTQYF	TGTGCCAGCAGTCGTGGACTAGCGGGAGCAACAGATACGCAGTATTTT
-	TRBV11-2	-	TRBJ1-1	CASSFPAGKNTEAFF	TGTGCCAGCAGCTTTCCCGCAGGGAAGAACACTGAAGCTTTCTTT
-	TRBV9	-	TRBJ2-7	CAGSVWDGDNEQYF	TGTGCCGGCAGCGTATGGGACGGGGACAATGAGCAGTACTTC
-	TRBV29-1	-	TRBJ2-1	CSVELGFDNEQFF	TGCAGCGTTGAATTGGGTTTCGACAATGAGCAGTTCTTC
-	TRBV11-2	-	TRBJ2-1	CASSPPSTGPPNEQFF	TGTGCCAGCAGCCCCCCCTCAACGGGACCACCCAATGAGCAGTTCTTC
many	TRBV5-1	TRBD2	TRBJ2-1	CASSSDRLGGNEQFF	TGCGCCAGCAGCTCCGATCGTTTGGGGGGGAATGAGCAGTTCTTC
few	TRBV6-4	TRBD1	TRBJ2-3	CASRETGSFTDTQYF	TGTGCCAGCAGGGAGACAGGGAGTTTCACAGATACGCAGTATTTT
-	TRBV27	TRBD1	TRBJ2-5	CASRRDRGLSYGQYF	TGTGCCAGCAGACGGGACAGGGGACTCTCCTACGGGCAGTACTTC
-	TRBV10-3	TRBD2	TRBJ2-1	CAISGSTSGGLNNEQFF	TGTGCCATCAGTGGTTCGACTAGCGGGGGCCTTAACAATGAGCAGTTCTTC
-	TRBV4-3	TRBD1	TRBJ2-6	CANSQETGAGANVLTF	TGCGCCAACAGCCAAGAGACAGGGGCCGGGGCCAACGTCCTGACTTTC
-	TRBV20-1	TRBD2	TRBJ2-7	CSALLGGSYEQYF	TGCAGTGCTTTATTGGGGGGGTCCTACGAGCAGTACTTC
many	TRBV10-3	-	TRBJ2-1	CAISDRHEQFF	TGTGCCATCAGTGATCGACATGAGCAGTTCTTC
once	TRBV20-1	-	TRBJ1-5	CSARDSWHPQHF	TGCAGTGCTAGGGACAGTTGGCACCCCCAGCATTTT
-	TRBV20-1	-	TRBJ1-2	CSARGPRGWDYGYTF	TGCAGTGCTAGAGGTCCCAGGGGTTGGGACTATGGCTACACCTTC